The 27 T cell receptor beta chains reported below all come from one sample, sequenced in a study of cytomegalovirus exposure and HLA in healthy donors. PCR was performed using 60 Vbeta and 13 Jbeta primers. Here immunoSEQ multiplex PCR was the method, and the copy in TCRdb shows in-frame clones only, minus some. The record lists 200,000 or so clones, of which the ten most abundant hold 0.7% to 0.8%. The specimen sequenced was PBMCs. The source of these receptors is a boy aged 5-17 years in good health and CMV-seronegative.

This chain joins TRBV29-1 and TRBJ2-2; 8 bases match TRBD2. Germline loops: CDR1 SQVTM, CDR2 ANQGSEA. Losses at the gene ends were 4 bases for V and 1 base for J; bases not matched to a gene: 2. The CDR3 is 14 amino acids. The DNA for the CDR3 is TGCAGCGTTGCGCTAGCGGGGAACACCGGGGAGCTGTTTTTT. It codes for CSVALAGNTGELFF.

The chain uses TRBV4-1 and TRBJ2-1, with D uncertain. V lost 3 bases, J lost 0 bases, and 18 bases lay in between. Germline V gene data show CDR1 as MGHRA and CDR2 as YSYEKL. The CDR3 consists of 18 residues. The CDR3 coding sequence is TGCGCCAGCAGCCAGATCGACATGGTGCCGAGCTCCTACAATGAGCAGTTCTTC. Its translation is CASSQIDMVPSSYNEQFF.

The V and J genes are TRBV7-7 and TRBJ2-1; D is perhaps TRBD2 (5 bases). From germline, CDR1 is SSHAT and CDR2 FNYEAQ (reference sequence). This CDR3 comprises 12 residues. Deletions cut 7 bases from V and 10 bases from J, with 14 bases between. CDR3 nucleotide sequence: TGTGCCAGCAAGTCCCTGGCGGGCGAGCAGTTCTTC. Residues: CASKSLAGEQFF.

As concerns this clone: Germline and junction disagree at one end, which may indicate a read error. The genes are TRBV7-9 and TRBJ2-5; no clear D gene. Germline lookup yields CDR1 SEHNR and CDR2 FQNEAQ (reference sequence). The CDR3 length is 14 residues. The CDR3 DNA reads TGTGCCAGCAGCTTAGCCGGGTCGCAAGAGGCCCAGTACTTC. Its translation is CASSLAGSQEAQYF.

The chain is built from TRBV5-4 and TRBJ2-5, with a weak D call TRBD2 (6 bases). This CDR3 spans 14 amino acids. Trimming shortened V by 0 bases and J by 9 bases, and 15 bases separated the two germline ends. Germline V gives CDR1 SGHNT, CDR2 YYREEE (reference sequence). The CDR3 nucleotides read TGTGCCAGCAGCTTGGAAGGGACTCGGCAGGCCCAGTACTTC. It specifies CASSLEGTRQAQYF.

V is TRBV2 and J is TRBJ2-3; 8 positions match TRBD1. J was trimmed by 2 bases and V by 7 bases; bases with no gene match: 11. Germline loops: CDR1 SNHLY, CDR2 FYNNEI. The CDR3 totals 16 residues. The CDR3 sequence is CASIKMNRGDTDTQYF. CDR3 bases: TGTGCCAGCATCAAGATGAACAGGGGGGACACAGATACGCAGTATTTT.

The rearrangement joins TRBV6-5 to TRBJ2-1; no firm D call. The CDR3 runs to 13 residues. Germline CDR1 is MNHEY and CDR2 is SVGAGI. With 0 bases removed from V and 7 bases from J, the gap between germline ends came to 7 bases. DNA for the CDR3: TGTGCCAGCAGTTACTCGAACGGGAATGAGCAGTTCTTC. Protein sequence: CASSYSNGNEQFF.

The chain couples TRBV6-1 to TRBJ2-4; TRBD1 might be the D (7 bases). The CDR3 runs 15 residues. Germline V gene sequence: CDR1 MNHNS, CDR2 SASEGT. The V gene lost 11 bases and the J gene lost 4 bases, with 21 bases spanning the gap. CDR3 in amino acids: CAVGEDRMLKNIQYF. The CDR3 DNA reads as TGTGCCGTGGGGGAGGACAGGATGCTTAAAAACATTCAGTACTTC.

The chain links TRBV9 to TRBJ2-5; D is undetermined. Germline V lookup: CDR1 SGDLS, CDR2 YYNGEE. The CDR3 runs 15 residues. Trimming pared 4 bases from V and 7 bases from J, leaving 20 bases between. The CDR3 loop is CASSTDPGEDGTQYF. The CDR3 bases are TGTGCCAGCAGCACCGACCCAGGTGAAGACGGGACCCAGTACTTC.

The chain is built from TRBV5-4 and TRBJ2-7, with TRBD2 as a possible D gene (7 bases). This CDR3 comprises 15 residues. The V end lost 0 bases, the J end lost 1 base, and 11 bases lay between the germline ends. Germline V lookup: CDR1 SGHNT, CDR2 YYREEE (reference sequence). Here the CDR3 DNA reads TGTGCCAGCAGCTTGGAGGGGGGGAGGTCCTACGAGCAGTACTTC. This translates into CASSLEGGRSYEQYF.

The chain is built from TRBV6-5 and TRBJ1-2; 8 positions agree with TRBD1. Trimming at V came to 11 bases and at J to 2 bases, leaving 7 bases not matched to a gene. CDR1 is MNHEY, CDR2 SVGAGI, per germline. CDR3 length: 13 residues. This chain's CDR3 is CAARTGKNYGYTF. In DNA form, the CDR3 reads TGTGCCGCTAGGACAGGGAAAAACTATGGCTACACCTTC.

The chain combines TRBV7-2 with TRBJ2-7; 15 nucleotides line up with TRBD2. Looked up from germline, CDR1 is SGHTA and CDR2 is FQGNSA. This CDR3 contains 18 residues. Trimming removed 5 bases from V and 0 bases from J; junction bases left unmatched: 8. CDR3 amino acids: CASSVSGTSGGNSYEQYF. CDR3 in DNA: TGTGCCAGCAGCGTCTCCGGGACTAGCGGGGGGAACTCCTACGAGCAGTACTTC. Complete variable domain (other parts from reference TRBV7-2 and TRBJ2-7): GAGVSQSPSNKVTEKGKDVELRCDPISGHTALYWYRQSLGQGLEFLIYFQGNSAPDKSGLPSDRFSAERTGGSVSTLTIQRTQQEDSAVYLCASSVSGTSGGNSYEQYFGPGTRLTVT.

J is TRBJ2-7 and V is TRBV5-6; the D gene is possibly TRBD1 (6 bases). This CDR3 spans 13 amino acids. Trimming shortened V by 3 bases and J by 3 bases, and 10 bases separated the two germline ends. Germline-derived CDR1 and CDR2 are SGHDT and YYEEEE. CDR3 nucleotide sequence: TGTGCCAGCAGCTCGCAGGACAGCTACGAGCAGTACTTC. Translation: CASSSQDSYEQYF. The full variable domain, with the rest looked up from reference TRBV5-6 and TRBJ2-7, is DAGVTQSPTHLIKTRGQQVTLRCSPKSGHDTVSWYQQALGQGPQFIFQYYEEEERQRGNFPDRFSGHQFPNYSSELNVNALLLGDSALYLCASSSQDSYEQYFGPGTRLTVT.

The V gene is TRBV4-2, the J gene TRBJ2-4; tentative D call: TRBD1 (6 bases). V shed 0 bases and J shed 13 bases, with 10 bases lying between them. Germline CDR1 and CDR2: LGHNA and YNFKEQ. CDR3 length: 12 residues. The CDR3 spells CASSQESTGQYF. The DNA of the CDR3 is TGTGCCAGCAGCCAAGAGTCGACAGGACAGTACTTC.

This rearrangement joins TRBV27 to TRBJ2-1; D gene ambiguous. Between the trimmed V and J ends, which lost 3 bases and 6 bases, there was a span of 9 bases. CDR1 is MNHEY, CDR2 SMNVEV, per germline (reference sequence). This CDR3 region has 13 residues. This CDR3 is CASSFAAPNEQFF. In DNA, the CDR3 is TGTGCCAGCAGTTTCGCAGCGCCCAATGAGCAGTTCTTC.

J is TRBJ1-6 and V is TRBV7-9, with D possibly matching TRBD1 (5 bases). This CDR3 spans 14 amino acids. Trimming left V 4 bases short and J 5 bases short, with 9 bases between. CDR1 is SEHNR, CDR2 FQNEAQ, per germline (reference sequence). In nucleotides, the CDR3 is TGTGCCAGCAGCTCTCGACAGAATAATTCACCCCTCCACTTT. Protein product: CASSSRQNNSPLHF.

The CDR3 DNA reads as TGTGCCAGCAGCTTACTTGGACAGAGAAATTCACCCCTCCACTTT. Translated, it gives CASSLLGQRNSPLHF. This chain links TRBV7-9 with TRBJ1-6; possible D gene TRBD1, 6 bases. Looked up from germline, CDR1 is SEHNR and CDR2 is FQNEAQ (reference sequence). This CDR3 contains 15 residues. V dropped 2 bases and J dropped 7 bases, with 12 bases sitting between them.

The chain carries TRBV13 and TRBJ2-7; tentatively, D is TRBD1 (7 bases). Germline CDR1 and CDR2: PRHDT and FYEKMQ (reference sequence). V was clipped by 5 bases and J by 5 bases, with 19 bases between them. The CDR3 has 15 residues. CDR3 protein: CASSDPQGGFNEQYF. CDR3 DNA: TGTGCCAGCAGCGACCCCCAGGGGGGATTCAACGAGCAGTACTTC.

The chain uses TRBV11-2 and TRBJ1-5; D may be TRBD1 (5 bases). Germline V gives CDR1 SGHAT, CDR2 FQNNGV. CDR3 size: 14 residues. V was pared by 3 bases and J by 3 bases, with 9 bases between. The CDR3 protein is CASSLGRFNQPQHF. The CDR3 region has the DNA TGTGCCAGCAGCTTGGGGCGGTTCAATCAGCCCCAGCATTTT.

The chain uses TRBV4-3 and TRBJ1-6; D might be TRBD1 (5 bases). The germline V gene encodes CDR1 LGHNA and CDR2 YSLEER. The length of the CDR3 is 15 residues. V gave up 5 bases and J gave up 9 bases, with 17 bases separating them. CDR3 protein: CASSAKAGLGSPLHF. The CDR3 region has the DNA TGCGCCAGCAGCGCTAAAGCGGGGCTTGGTTCACCCCTCCACTTT.

The chain couples TRBV4-2 to TRBJ2-7; TRBD1 agrees at 9 bases. This CDR3 is built from 16 residues. Germline-derived CDR1 and CDR2 are LGHNA and YNFKEQ. With V trimmed by 1 base and J by 4 bases, 8 bases remained unmatched. CDR3 sequence reads: CASSQVIRDRVYEQYF. CDR3 nucleotides: TGTGCCAGCAGCCAAGTGATTCGGGACAGGGTATACGAGCAGTACTTC.

The chain employs TRBV10-3 and TRBJ2-2, with D possibly being TRBD2 (6 bases). The V end lost 4 bases, the J end lost 9 bases, and 12 bases lay between the germline ends. This CDR3 has 13 residues. Germline V CDR1 and CDR2: ENHRY, SYGVKD. DNA of the CDR3: TGTGCCATCAGTGCCCCTAGCGAGCGGGAGCTGTTTTTT. This sequence encodes CAISAPSERELFF.

The rearrangement joins TRBV7-6 to TRBJ2-2; TRBD2 matches at 8 bases. After removal of 3 bases from V and 3 bases from J, the junction contained 0 bases not matched to a gene. The CDR3 is 14 residues long. Germline values: CDR1 SGHVS, CDR2 FNYEAQ. The CDR3 nucleotides read TGTGCCAGCAGCTTTAGCGGGGACACCGGGGAGCTGTTTTTT. It is translated as CASSFSGDTGELFF.

The rearrangement joins TRBV6-1 to TRBJ1-1; unclear D gene. Per germline, CDR1 MNHNS and CDR2 SASEGT. The CDR3 length is 11 residues. Trimming left V 7 bases short and J 5 bases short, with 8 bases between. The CDR3 is CASMVETEAFF. The CDR3, as DNA: TGTGCCAGCATGGTGGAGACTGAAGCTTTCTTT.

The chain has TRBV7-2 and TRBJ2-5; 9 nucleotides line up with TRBD2. CDR1 and CDR2 from the germline V gene are SGHTA and FQGNSA. V lost 2 bases and J lost 2; bases outside the gene matches: 3. This CDR3 has 15 residues. CDR3 amino acids: CASSLFAGGQETQYF. The CDR3 DNA sequence: TGTGCCAGCAGCTTATTTGCGGGGGGGCAAGAGACCCAGTACTTC.

The chain is built from TRBV28 and TRBJ1-1; D gene unclear. The CDR3 loop spans 15 amino acids. Trimming stripped 5 bases from V and 1 base from J, with 14 bases between. CDR1 is MDHEN and CDR2 is SYDVKM in the germline V gene. The CDR3 sequence: CASSLSAGGNTEAFF. The CDR3 DNA sequence: TGTGCCAGCAGTCTTTCGGCAGGAGGGAACACTGAAGCTTTCTTT. The complete variable domain, with remaining parts taken from reference TRBV28 and TRBJ1-1, reads DVKVTQSSRYLVKRTGEKVFLECVQDMDHENMFWYRQDPGLGLRLIYFSYDVKMKEKGDIPEGYSVSREKKERFSLILESASTNQTSMYLCASSLSAGGNTEAFFGQGTRLTVV.

The V and J genes are TRBV5-1 and TRBJ2-2; D unclear. This CDR3 has 16 amino acids. The germline V and J ends were trimmed by 2 bases and 4 bases, with 15 bases remaining between them. Per germline, CDR1 SGHRS and CDR2 YFSETQ. The CDR3 region is CASSFLVMASTGELFF. The CDR3 region has the DNA TGCGCCAGCAGCTTCCTAGTTATGGCGAGCACCGGGGAGCTGTTTTTT.